A selection of T cell receptor beta chains follows, all from one sample in a study of T cell responses to AZD1222 COVID-19 vaccine. The data were produced by immunoSEQ multiplex PCR, yet TCRdb's version contains in-frame clones alone and is incomplete. Of about 210,000 clones in the sample, 92% were seen once. The starting material was peripheral blood, obtained on day 0 of AZD1222 vaccination. The receptors stem from an adult in good health. CDR3s include the opening cysteine and the closing phenylalanine or tryptophan. D genes are given only for firm matches. Expanded clones get a size class; other rows say once, few or many, or leave the size out.

j_call: TRBJ1-4
clone_size: .
d_call: TRBD1
v_call: TRBV5-1
cdr3_nt: TGCGCCAGCAGCTTGCAGGGGGCCCACGAAAAACTGTTTTTT
cdr3_aa: CASSLQGAHEKLFF

j_call: TRBJ1-2
clone_size: .
d_call: .
v_call: TRBV18
cdr3_nt: TGTGCCAGCTCACCACGGGAGTTTAACTATGGCTACACCTTC
cdr3_aa: CASSPREFNYGYTF

j_call: TRBJ1-2
clone_size: once
d_call: .
v_call: TRBV14
cdr3_nt: TGTGCCAGCAGCCATGTAGGTATTTCTAACTATGGCTACACCTTC
cdr3_aa: CASSHVGISNYGYTF

j_call: TRBJ2-1
clone_size: .
d_call: .
v_call: TRBV19
cdr3_nt: TGTGCCAGTAGCACCGCGGGCGCCCGTCACAATGAGCAGTTCTTC
cdr3_aa: CASSTAGARHNEQFF

j_call: TRBJ1-1
clone_size: .
d_call: .
v_call: TRBV7-2
cdr3_nt: TGTGCCAGCAGCTCTGGCTGGGACACTGAAGCTTTCTTT
cdr3_aa: CASSSGWDTEAFF

j_call: TRBJ2-4
clone_size: .
d_call: TRBD2
v_call: TRBV30
cdr3_nt: TGTGCCTGGAGTGTGGGGGGGGCCAAAAACATTCAGTACTTC
cdr3_aa: CAWSVGGAKNIQYF

j_call: TRBJ2-7
clone_size: .
d_call: TRBD2
v_call: TRBV5-1
cdr3_nt: TGCGCCAGCAGCGCGCTAGCGGGGGGGCCTCTCCCCTACGAGCAGTACTTC
cdr3_aa: CASSALAGGPLPYEQYF

j_call: TRBJ1-4
clone_size: .
d_call: TRBD1
v_call: TRBV2
cdr3_nt: TGTGCCAGCAGTGGCAGGGGGCTTGGCACTAATGAAAAACTGTTTTTT
cdr3_aa: CASSGRGLGTNEKLFF

j_call: TRBJ1-1
clone_size: .
d_call: .
v_call: TRBV6-5
cdr3_nt: TGTGCCAGTAGACAGACGAACACTGAAGCTTTCTTT
cdr3_aa: CASRQTNTEAFF

j_call: TRBJ1-1
clone_size: .
d_call: .
v_call: TRBV12-3/TRBV12-4
cdr3_nt: TGTGCCAGCAAACTAGGCTTGAACACTGAAGCTTTCTTT
cdr3_aa: CASKLGLNTEAFF

j_call: TRBJ1-5
clone_size: .
d_call: TRBD1
v_call: TRBV19
cdr3_nt: TGTGCCAGTAGTATAGTTGGAGGGGGCGGCAATCAGCCCCAGCATTTT
cdr3_aa: CASSIVGGGGNQPQHF

j_call: TRBJ1-6
clone_size: .
d_call: .
v_call: TRBV14
cdr3_nt: TGTGCCAGCAGCCCTTCAAGAGGAATCTACTATAATTCACCCCTCCACTTT
cdr3_aa: CASSPSRGIYYNSPLHF

j_call: TRBJ1-5
clone_size: once
d_call: .
v_call: TRBV5-5
cdr3_nt: TGTGCCAGCAGCGGGACATTCGACCCTATTTATAGCAATCAGCCCCAGCATTTT
cdr3_aa: CASSGTFDPIYSNQPQHF

j_call: TRBJ1-3
clone_size: .
d_call: .
v_call: TRBV3-1/TRBV3-2
cdr3_nt: TGTGCCAGCAGCCAAGGTTTTGCCCGCTCTGGAAACACCATATATTTT
cdr3_aa: CASSQGFARSGNTIYF

j_call: TRBJ2-2
clone_size: .
d_call: .
v_call: TRBV19
cdr3_nt: TGTGCCAGCGCCTCAACAGGGACGAACACCGGGGAGCTGTTTTTT
cdr3_aa: CASASTGTNTGELFF

j_call: TRBJ1-1
clone_size: .
d_call: .
v_call: TRBV5-1
cdr3_nt: TGCGCCAGCAGCCCAGACCGGACGCGGAACACTGAAGCTTTCTTT
cdr3_aa: CASSPDRTRNTEAFF

j_call: TRBJ2-7
clone_size: .
d_call: TRBD1
v_call: TRBV5-1
cdr3_nt: TGCGCCAGCAGCCCCGGTCCCGAGCGGGACAGGGCTAGGTACGAGCAGTACTTC
cdr3_aa: CASSPGPERDRARYEQYF

j_call: TRBJ1-1
clone_size: .
d_call: .
v_call: TRBV5-4
cdr3_nt: TGTGCCAGCAGCTCTTCGAAAACCTTACAGGGAAGAATGAACACTGAAGCTTTCTTT
cdr3_aa: CASSSSKTLQGRMNTEAFF

j_call: TRBJ1-4
clone_size: .
d_call: .
v_call: TRBV5-1
cdr3_nt: TGCGCCAGCAGCTCTCAGATCAACCCGGGGGGTGAAAAACTGTTTTTT
cdr3_aa: CASSSQINPGGEKLFF

j_call: TRBJ1-1
clone_size: .
d_call: TRBD1
v_call: TRBV11-3
cdr3_nt: TGTGCCAGCAGCTTAGGACAGGGCTCGAGCACTGAAGCTTTCTTT
cdr3_aa: CASSLGQGSSTEAFF

j_call: TRBJ1-2
clone_size: few
d_call: .
v_call: TRBV19
cdr3_nt: TGTGCCAGTAGTATGTCTCCGGTGACAGGCTATGGCTACACCTTC
cdr3_aa: CASSMSPVTGYGYTF

j_call: TRBJ1-5
clone_size: .
d_call: .
v_call: TRBV29-1
cdr3_nt: TGCAGCGTTGCCGGACGGTTTAATCAGCCCCAGCATTTT
cdr3_aa: CSVAGRFNQPQHF

j_call: TRBJ2-3
clone_size: .
d_call: .
v_call: TRBV7-9
cdr3_nt: TGTGCCAGCAGCTTAGAAACGGGAAGCACAGATACGCAGTATTTT
cdr3_aa: CASSLETGSTDTQYF

j_call: TRBJ2-5
clone_size: .
d_call: .
v_call: TRBV7-2
cdr3_nt: TGTGCCAGCAGGCTGGGACGGGAGACCCAGTACTTC
cdr3_aa: CASRLGRETQYF

j_call: TRBJ1-1
clone_size: .
d_call: .
v_call: TRBV5-1
cdr3_nt: TGCGCCAGCAGCCCCCTCCCTTTGAAGAACACTGAAGCTTTCTTT
cdr3_aa: CASSPLPLKNTEAFF

j_call: TRBJ1-1
clone_size: .
d_call: .
v_call: TRBV29-1
cdr3_nt: TGCAGCGTTGAGAGGGGAGGGGGCACTGAAGCTTTCTTT
cdr3_aa: CSVERGGGTEAFF

j_call: TRBJ2-5
clone_size: once
d_call: .
v_call: TRBV5-1
cdr3_nt: TGCGCCAGCAGCTTGCAGCCAGGGGTAGGGGAGACCCAGTACTTC
cdr3_aa: CASSLQPGVGETQYF

j_call: TRBJ1-6
clone_size: .
d_call: TRBD1
v_call: TRBV4-1
cdr3_nt: TGCGCCAGCGGGGCTCCAGGGGGATATAATTCACCCCTCCACTTT
cdr3_aa: CASGAPGGYNSPLHF

j_call: TRBJ2-1
clone_size: .
d_call: .
v_call: TRBV9
cdr3_nt: TGTGCCAGCAGCATATCAAGGCGGGACAATGAGCAGTTCTTC
cdr3_aa: CASSISRRDNEQFF

j_call: TRBJ2-2
clone_size: .
d_call: .
v_call: TRBV4-3
cdr3_nt: TGCGCCAGCAGCCATGTGGGGCCCACCGGGGAGCTGTTTTTT
cdr3_aa: CASSHVGPTGELFF

j_call: TRBJ2-1
clone_size: .
d_call: .
v_call: TRBV7-9
cdr3_nt: TGTGCCAGCAGCTTACTGTTAGGACTCCTTAACGACAATGAGCAGTTCTTC
cdr3_aa: CASSLLLGLLNDNEQFF

j_call: TRBJ2-2
clone_size: .
d_call: .
v_call: TRBV30
cdr3_nt: TGTGCCTGGAAGGCTCAGGGGACGGTTGCCGGGGAGCTGTTTTTT
cdr3_aa: CAWKAQGTVAGELFF

j_call: TRBJ1-2
clone_size: .
d_call: .
v_call: TRBV6-5
cdr3_nt: TGTGCCAGCAAGGAGGGGCAAGGCTACACCTTC
cdr3_aa: CASKEGQGYTF

j_call: TRBJ2-3
clone_size: .
d_call: .
v_call: TRBV7-2
cdr3_nt: TGTGCCAGCAGCTTGGGGACGGGCTCAGATACGCAGTATTTT
cdr3_aa: CASSLGTGSDTQYF

j_call: TRBJ1-6
clone_size: .
d_call: .
v_call: TRBV6-5
cdr3_nt: TGTGCCAGCAGTCCCGCAGGGTCCCATTCACCCCTCCACTTT
cdr3_aa: CASSPAGSHSPLHF

j_call: TRBJ1-6
clone_size: .
d_call: TRBD1
v_call: TRBV12-3/TRBV12-4
cdr3_nt: TGTGCCAGCAGCGACAGGGTAGATTCACCCCTCCACTTT
cdr3_aa: CASSDRVDSPLHF

j_call: TRBJ2-5
clone_size: .
d_call: .
v_call: TRBV2
cdr3_nt: TGTGCCAGCAGTGAAGGGGGTTCCCAAGAGACCCAGTACTTC
cdr3_aa: CASSEGGSQETQYF

j_call: TRBJ1-2
clone_size: .
d_call: TRBD1
v_call: TRBV28
cdr3_nt: TGTGCCAGCAGTTTAACGGGGACAGGGGGCTTTGGCTACACCTTC
cdr3_aa: CASSLTGTGGFGYTF

j_call: TRBJ2-1
clone_size: .
d_call: TRBD2
v_call: TRBV30
cdr3_nt: TGTGCCTGGAATACCTTAGGACTAGCGGGGGTTGAGCAGTTCTTC
cdr3_aa: CAWNTLGLAGVEQFF

j_call: TRBJ1-1
clone_size: .
d_call: .
v_call: TRBV18
cdr3_nt: TGTGCCAGCTCACCCCCGGGGCGAGGCACTGAAGCTTTCTTT
cdr3_aa: CASSPPGRGTEAFF

j_call: TRBJ1-5
clone_size: once
d_call: .
v_call: TRBV7-9
cdr3_nt: TGTGCCAGCAGCTTAAACAATCAGCCCCAGCATTTT
cdr3_aa: CASSLNNQPQHF

j_call: TRBJ1-2
clone_size: once
d_call: .
v_call: TRBV6-5
cdr3_nt: TGTGCCAGCAAGGTCTCAGGGGTAACCTATGGCTACACCTTC
cdr3_aa: CASKVSGVTYGYTF

j_call: TRBJ1-2
clone_size: .
d_call: .
v_call: TRBV15
cdr3_nt: TGTGCCACCAGCAGAGAACAGGGTAGACTTGGTGGCTACACCTTC
cdr3_aa: CATSREQGRLGGYTF

j_call: TRBJ2-3
clone_size: .
d_call: .
v_call: TRBV30
cdr3_nt: TGTGCCTGGAACAGGGCGGGGAGAAGAGATACGCAGTATTTT
cdr3_aa: CAWNRAGRRDTQYF

j_call: TRBJ1-6
clone_size: .
d_call: .
v_call: TRBV5-6
cdr3_nt: TGTGCCAGCAGCTTGGAGAACGGGCTGAGGACGATCCACTTT
cdr3_aa: CASSLENGLRTIHF

j_call: TRBJ1-2
clone_size: .
d_call: .
v_call: TRBV6-5
cdr3_nt: TGTGCCAGCAGTTACGGAACAGGAAACTATGGCTACACCTTC
cdr3_aa: CASSYGTGNYGYTF

j_call: TRBJ2-1
clone_size: .
d_call: .
v_call: TRBV6-5
cdr3_nt: TGTGCCAGCAGGCTACGTGGTGAGCAGTTCTTC
cdr3_aa: CASRLRGEQFF

j_call: TRBJ1-6
clone_size: .
d_call: .
v_call: TRBV6-4
cdr3_nt: TGTGCCAGCAGTGGAGACATGGCGGGATCACCCCTCCACTTT
cdr3_aa: CASSGDMAGSPLHF

j_call: TRBJ1-2
clone_size: .
d_call: .
v_call: TRBV27
cdr3_nt: TGTGCCAGCAGTTTAGAGGCTAACTATGGCTACACCTTC
cdr3_aa: CASSLEANYGYTF

j_call: TRBJ2-3
clone_size: .
d_call: .
v_call: TRBV25-1
cdr3_nt: TGTGCCAGCAGTGTACCTGGGACAGATACGCAGTATTTT
cdr3_aa: CASSVPGTDTQYF

j_call: TRBJ1-2
clone_size: .
d_call: .
v_call: TRBV29-1
cdr3_nt: TGCAGCGCTGGGACGGGTTTCTATGGCTACACCTTC
cdr3_aa: CSAGTGFYGYTF

j_call: TRBJ2-7
clone_size: .
d_call: .
v_call: TRBV4-1
cdr3_nt: TGCGCCAGCAGCCAGACAGGAATCTCCTACGAGCAGTACTTC
cdr3_aa: CASSQTGISYEQYF

j_call: TRBJ2-2
clone_size: .
d_call: .
v_call: TRBV28
cdr3_nt: TGTGCCAGCACCCCCGCGAACACCGGGGAGCTGTTTTTT
cdr3_aa: CASTPANTGELFF